These 27 T cell receptor beta chains were sequenced from one sample in a study of siplizumab effects on memory and regulatory T cells (dated by TCRdb to the late 2010s). The library was made by the immunoSEQ multiplex PCR assay. The table comes from immuneACCESS by way of TCRdb, which keeps in-frame sequences with V and J called. Part of the clones is missing from these tables; in studies checked, under half for an unresolved V gene and the rest for unknown reasons. In all, the sample holds some 65,000 clones, and 88% of those were seen once. 1.7% of the sample rests with the top ten. Material: Tregs sorted from blood. These receptor sequences come from a human donor in good health.

The chain joins TRBV11-2 to TRBJ2-5, with 8 bases matching TRBD2. V dropped 3 bases and J dropped 1; count of bases not matched to a gene: 4. CDR3 length: 15 amino acids. Germline CDR1 SGHAT, CDR2 FQNNGV. The CDR3 DNA sequence: TGTGCCAGCAGCTTCGATACTAGCGGCCAAGAGACCCAGTACTTC. Translation gives CASSFDTSGQETQYF.

The V call is TRBV7-2, the J call TRBJ1-2; 7 nucleotides line up with TRBD1. The CDR3 has 14 amino acids. Germline values: CDR1 SGHTA, CDR2 FQGNSA. V gave up 2 bases and J gave up 2 bases; unmatched junction bases: 2. The CDR3 region is CASSLRDSNYGYTF. The CDR3, as DNA: TGTGCCAGCAGCTTAAGGGACAGCAACTATGGCTACACCTTC.

V and J are TRBV4-1 and TRBJ2-5; D is perhaps TRBD2 (7 bases). Germline CDR1 reads MGHRA; CDR2 reads YSYEKL. The ends were cut back, 2 bases at V and 2 bases at J, with 21 bases in the middle. CDR3 length: 18 amino acids. CDR3 residues: CASSQRNPGRGAQETQYF. CDR3 bases: TGCGCCAGCAGCCAAAGGAATCCAGGGAGGGGGGCACAAGAGACCCAGTACTTC.

The rearrangement links TRBV2 to TRBJ2-7; TRBD1 matches 8 bases. Germline-derived CDR1 and CDR2 are SNHLY and FYNNEI. The CDR3 extends over 15 amino acids. After removal of 3 bases from V and 1 base from J, the junction contained 5 bases not matched to a gene. CDR3 loop: CASSDQGAGSYEQYF. CDR3 bases: TGTGCCAGCAGTGACCAGGGGGCCGGTTCCTACGAGCAGTACTTC.

The chain links TRBV5-1 to TRBJ2-3, with D possibly being TRBD2 (6 bases). This CDR3 has 13 residues. V was cut by 8 bases and J by 2 bases, with 12 bases left in between. Germline-derived CDR1 and CDR2 are SGHRS and YFSETQ. The CDR3 loop reads CARITSPTDTQYF. CDR3 DNA sequence: TGCGCCAGGATAACTAGCCCCACAGATACGCAGTATTTT.

V is TRBV9 and J is TRBJ2-2; maybe TRBD1 (6 bases). The ends were cut back, 3 bases at V and 1 base at J, with 10 bases in the middle. CDR1 and CDR2 (germline): SGDLS, YYNGEE. This CDR3 is 15 amino acids long. In nucleotides, the CDR3 is TGTGCCAGCAGCGCCACAGGGTTGAACACCGGGGAGCTGTTTTTT. Translation: CASSATGLNTGELFF.

The chain employs TRBV27 and TRBJ2-1; 10 nucleotides match TRBD2. Germline CDR1 MNHEY, CDR2 SMNVEV (reference sequence). Trimming at V came to 2 bases and at J to 4 bases, leaving 5 bases not matched to a gene. The CDR3 consists of 16 residues. The CDR3 loop is CASSLSLAGGYNEQFF. For the CDR3, the DNA is TGTGCCAGCAGTTTAAGCTTAGCGGGAGGTTACAATGAGCAGTTCTTC.

The chain carries TRBV29-1 and TRBJ2-3; the match to TRBD2 covers 9 bases. The V segment lost 7 bases and the J segment 5 bases; nucleotides outside the gene matches: 10. Germline CDR1 is SQVTM and CDR2 is ANQGSEA. This CDR3 is built from 14 residues. The chain's CDR3 is CSAPLAGRLDTQYF. The CDR3 DNA reads TGCAGCGCACCCCTAGCGGGAAGGCTAGATACGCAGTATTTT.

The V call is TRBV7-8, the J call TRBJ1-5, with 7 bases matching TRBD1. This CDR3 has 16 amino acids. CDR1 SGHVS and CDR2 FQNEAQ come from the germline V gene. V lost 1 base, J lost 3 bases, and 6 bases stayed unmatched. In nucleotides, the CDR3 is TGTGCCAGCAGCTTAGGGGCAGGGGGGTTCAATCAGCCCCAGCATTTT. Protein product: CASSLGAGGFNQPQHF.

This rearrangement joins TRBV7-8 to TRBJ2-7; 8 bases are a match to TRBD1. With V trimmed by 3 bases and J by 9 bases, 13 bases remained unmatched. There are 15 residues in the CDR3. CDR1 is SGHVS and CDR2 is FQNEAQ in the germline V gene. The CDR3 sequence: CASSLLPDRVYLQYF. CDR3 sequence (DNA): TGTGCCAGCAGCTTGCTACCGGACAGGGTCTACTTGCAGTACTTC.

V usage is TRBV11-3 and J usage is TRBJ2-5; D perhaps matches TRBD1 (6 bases). Per germline, CDR1 SGHNT and CDR2 YENEEA. V was pared by 9 bases and J by 4 bases, with 15 bases between. The CDR3 is made up of 13 amino acids. The CDR3 loop is CARPEGEGETQYF. CDR3 DNA sequence: TGTGCCAGGCCTGAGGGGGAAGGAGAGACCCAGTACTTC. Drawing the rest from reference TRBV11-3 and TRBJ2-5, the complete variable domain is EAGVVQSPRYKIIEKKQPVAFWCNPISGHNTLYWYLQNLGQGPELLIRYENEEAVDDSQLPKDRFSAERLKGVDSTLKIQPAELGDSAVYLCARPEGEGETQYFGPGTRLLVL.

The chain is built from TRBV19 and TRBJ1-4; D is ambiguous. The CDR3 totals 14 residues. Germline lookup yields CDR1 LNHDA and CDR2 SQIVND (reference sequence). V lost 6 bases and J 4 bases, leaving 12 bases between the germline ends. DNA for the CDR3: TGTGCCAGTAGCAGCAGGAGGATTAATGAAAAACTGTTTTTT. Protein product: CASSSRRINEKLFF.

This chain links TRBV5-1 with TRBJ2-5, with TRBD1 matching 9 bases. Looked up from germline, CDR1 is SGHRS and CDR2 is YFSETQ. Trimming took 4 bases from V and 3 from J; bases not matched to a gene: 4. This CDR3 is built from 14 residues. The CDR3 DNA is TGCGCCAGCAGCCCGGGACAGGGTAAAGAGACCCAGTACTTC. Translation: CASSPGQGKETQYF.

This chain uses TRBV5-1 with TRBJ2-5, with D perhaps TRBD1 (7 bases). Looked up from germline, CDR1 is SGHRS and CDR2 is YFSETQ. The CDR3 spans 15 residues. V was trimmed by 0 bases and J by 4 bases, leaving 13 bases between them. CDR3 in amino acids: CASSLVHQGGETQYF. CDR3 DNA: TGCGCCAGCAGCTTGGTCCACCAGGGGGGAGAGACCCAGTACTTC.

This clone was detected only a few times. J is TRBJ1-2 and V is TRBV30; D unresolved. This CDR3 has 12 amino acids. Germline CDR1 is GTSNPN and CDR2 is SVGIG (reference sequence). V was cut by 3 bases and J by 2 bases, with 7 bases left in between. CDR3 amino acids: CAWRRRNYGYTF. The CDR3 DNA is TGTGCCTGGAGGAGGAGGAACTATGGCTACACCTTC.

The CDR3 sequence: CAWSSTGTGHQPQHF. CDR3 in DNA: TGTGCCTGGAGTTCTACCGGGACAGGGCACCAGCCCCAGCATTTT. The chain carries TRBV30 and TRBJ1-5; 9 bases are a match to TRBD1. V trimming: 2 bases; J trimming: 7 bases; junction bases outside the gene matches: 9. The CDR3 is 15 residues long. Germline V gives CDR1 GTSNPN, CDR2 SVGIG (reference sequence).

V and J are TRBV7-9 and TRBJ2-1; no firm D call. V was pared by 4 bases and J by 3 bases, with 10 bases between. This CDR3 is built from 14 residues. Germline CDR1 SEHNR, CDR2 FQNEAQ (reference sequence). The CDR3 DNA follows: TGTGCCAGCAGCTACCCTGGGGTCTACAATGAGCAGTTCTTC. This codes for CASSYPGVYNEQFF.

The chain couples TRBV11-3 to TRBJ2-5, with 8 bases lining up with TRBD1. The CDR3 runs 13 residues. V gave up 3 bases and J gave up 5 bases; unmatched junction bases: 2. Per the germline V gene, CDR1 is SGHNT and CDR2 is YENEEA. CDR3 region: CASSFRGQETQYF. In DNA, the CDR3 is TGTGCCAGCAGCTTCAGGGGGCAGGAGACCCAGTACTTC.

There are many counts of this clone. CDR3 in DNA: TGTGCCAGCAGTGCGAGGAGGAACACTGAAGCTTTCTTT. This gives the protein CASSARRNTEAFF. The V call is TRBV2, the J call TRBJ1-1, with D hard to call. The CDR3 sequence is 13 residues long. The V and J ends lost 4 bases and 1 base respectively, with 7 bases between them. CDR1 and CDR2 from the germline V gene are SNHLY and FYNNEI.

The rearrangement joins TRBV5-1 to TRBJ2-2; TRBD2 matches 9 bases. The CDR3 is 14 amino acids. Per germline, CDR1 SGHRS and CDR2 YFSETQ. The J segment lost 6 bases and the V segment lost 3 bases, leaving 3 bases of the junction unmatched. CDR3 in amino acids: CASSSAGGSGELFF. The DNA of the CDR3 is TGCGCCAGCAGCTCAGCGGGAGGTTCCGGGGAGCTGTTTTTT.

The V and J genes are TRBV11-1 and TRBJ2-5, with 10 bases fitting TRBD1. Per the germline V gene, CDR1 is SGHAT and CDR2 is FQDESV (reference sequence). The CDR3 has 16 residues. Unmatched junction bases numbered 10, after V lost 5 bases and J lost 4 bases. The CDR3, as DNA: TGTGCCAGCAGCGGGCGGGACAGGGGTGTACTAGAGACCCAGTACTTC. Protein: CASSGRDRGVLETQYF. Supplemented by reference TRBV11-1 and TRBJ2-5, the full variable domain reads EAEVAQSPRYKITEKSQAVAFWCDPISGHATLYWYRQILGQGPELLVQFQDESVVDDSQLPKDRFSAERLKGVDSTLKIQPAELGDSAMYLCASSGRDRGVLETQYFGPGTRLLVL.

This chain links TRBV30 with TRBJ2-1; 9 bases fit TRBD1. The CDR3 sequence is 14 residues long. Germline trimming cut 5 bases from V and 2 bases from J; bases unmatched to any gene: 4. Germline values: CDR1 GTSNPN, CDR2 SVGIG (reference sequence). The CDR3 region has the DNA TGTGCCTGGGAGGACAGGGGAGCCTACAATGAGCAGTTCTTC. Its translation: CAWEDRGAYNEQFF. Together with reference TRBV30 and TRBJ2-1, the CDR3 gives the full variable domain: SQTIHQWPATLVQPVGSPLSLECTVEGTSNPNLYWYRQAAGRGLQLLFYSVGIGQISSEVPQNLSASRPQDRQFILSSKKLLLSDSGFYLCAWEDRGAYNEQFFGPGTRLTVL.

V is TRBV30 and J is TRBJ2-3; D is undetermined. Germline V gives CDR1 GTSNPN, CDR2 SVGIG (reference sequence). The ends were cut back, 3 bases at V and 2 bases at J, with 3 bases in the middle. The length of the CDR3 is 11 residues. CDR3 protein: CAWSYTDTQYF. Here the CDR3 DNA reads TGTGCCTGGAGCTACACAGATACGCAGTATTTT.

The chain recombines TRBV2 with TRBJ2-1; TRBD1 is a possible D gene (6 bases). Trimming took off 4 bases at V and 6 bases at J, with 16 bases between the two ends. Germline V lookup: CDR1 SNHLY, CDR2 FYNNEI. The CDR3 is 15 amino acids. CDR3 coding DNA: TGTGCCAGCAGTGGGATGGACAGAGTGGCCAATGAGCAGTTCTTC. This encodes CASSGMDRVANEQFF.

The chain recombines TRBV4-2 with TRBJ2-2; no clear D gene. CDR1 and CDR2 (germline): LGHNA, YNFKEQ. This CDR3 spans 14 amino acids. Trimming removed 4 bases from V and 7 bases from J, with 13 bases in between. The CDR3: CASSRGLEVGELFF. CDR3 bases: TGTGCCAGCAGCCGTGGTCTAGAGGTCGGGGAGCTGTTTTTT.

This chain connects TRBV19 to TRBJ1-1; perhaps TRBD1 as D (5 bases). CDR1 is LNHDA and CDR2 is SQIVND in the germline V gene (reference sequence). The V end was cut by 3 bases, the J end by 1 base, with 18 bases between. The CDR3 is 17 residues long. The DNA of the CDR3 is TGTGCCAGTAGTATTCCTGTCGGACAAACTTGGAACACTGAAGCTTTCTTT. It is translated as CASSIPVGQTWNTEAFF.

The CDR3 is CASSPTRSHPGLAGGEQYF. In DNA form, the CDR3 reads TGTGCCAGCTCACCGACGCGATCGCACCCGGGACTAGCGGGAGGCGAGCAGTACTTC. This chain uses TRBV18 with TRBJ2-7; TRBD2 matches at 15 bases. The CDR3 is 19 amino acids. Looked up from germline, CDR1 is KGHSH and CDR2 is LQKENI. V was clipped by 3 bases and J by 6 bases; unmatched bases: 15.